The next 14 T cell receptor beta chains were all read from a single sample in a study of neurological immune-mediated disorders. Specified time point: longitudinal time-point 3. TCRdb re-derived calls from the 5' RACE reads in MiXCR, one entry per CDR3 protein. The sample contains about 45,000 distinct CDR3 sequences, roughly 14% of which appear only once. The sample was PBMCs. Source of these receptors: a man between 25 and 39 years old in good health.

There are many counts of this clonotype. The rearrangement joins TRBV20-1 to TRBJ2-1; maybe TRBD2 (6 bases). This CDR3 comprises 14 residues. With 1 base removed from V and 8 bases from J, the gap between germline ends came to 15 bases. CDR1 DFQATT and CDR2 SNEGSKA come from the germline V gene (reference sequence). CDR3 amino acids: CSARALGDWDEQFF. CDR3 DNA sequence: TGCAGTGCTAGAGCACTAGGGGACTGGGATGAGCAGTTCTTC.

This clonotype was seen at least ten times. The chain is built from TRBV28 and TRBJ2-7; 11 bases are shared with TRBD2. Trimming cost V 4 bases and J 4 bases; bases outside gene matches: 6. The CDR3 consists of 15 residues. Germline V CDR1 and CDR2: MDHEN, SYDVKM. The CDR3 protein is CASSSIAGGRYEQYF. The DNA for the CDR3 is TGTGCCAGCAGTTCAATAGCGGGAGGGCGGTACGAGCAGTACTTC.

This clonotype came up many times. V usage is TRBV18 and J usage is TRBJ1-5; D unclear. V lost 4 bases and J lost 0, with 7 bases in between. The germline V gene encodes CDR1 KGHSH and CDR2 LQKENI. The length of the CDR3 is 14 residues. DNA for the CDR3: TGTGCCAGCTCACAAGGTCCTAGCAATCAGCCCCAGCATTTT. It codes for CASSQGPSNQPQHF.

This clonotype was seen repeatedly, ten times or more. The chain joins TRBV7-2 to TRBJ2-3; TRBD2 aligns across 7 bases. The germline gives CDR1 SGHTA, CDR2 FQGNSA. V shed 2 bases, J shed 4 bases, and the junction held 3 bases outside the gene matches. The CDR3 is 14 residues long. For the CDR3, the DNA is TGTGCCAGCAGCTTATTGGCGGGAGCAGATACGCAGTATTTT. Protein product: CASSLLAGADTQYF. The full variable domain, its missing parts supplied by reference TRBV7-2 and TRBJ2-3, is GAGVSQSPSNKVTEKGKDVELRCDPISGHTALYWYRQSLGQGLEFLIYFQGNSAPDKSGLPSDRFSAERTGGSVSTLTIQRTQQEDSAVYLCASSLLAGADTQYFGPGTRLTVL.

This clonotype was recorded at least ten times. The V and J genes are TRBV20-1 and TRBJ2-1; TRBD2 matches at 11 bases. The CDR3 spans 17 residues. CDR1 is DFQATT, CDR2 SNEGSKA, per germline (reference sequence). The ends lost 6 bases at V and 1 base at J; junction bases unmatched: 11. Written as DNA, the CDR3 is TGCAGTGCACCCGAGGGACTAGCGGAGACTTCCTACAATGAGCAGTTCTTC. Translating it yields CSAPEGLAETSYNEQFF.

Many counts were recorded for this clonotype. The J gene is TRBJ2-7, the V gene TRBV7-6, with 8 bases aligning to TRBD2. The J segment lost 2 bases and the V segment lost 4 bases, leaving 7 bases of the junction unmatched. This CDR3 contains 15 residues. The germline V gene encodes CDR1 SGHVS and CDR2 FNYEAQ. The CDR3 DNA reads TGTGCCAGCAGCTCGATAGCGGGAACTACCTACGAGCAGTACTTC. Translated, it gives CASSSIAGTTYEQYF.

This clonotype was counted many times. This chain uses TRBV13 with TRBJ2-7, with TRBD1 matching over 8 bases. Trimming cost V 1 base and J 2 bases; bases outside gene matches: 1. CDR3 size: 14 residues. The V gene's germline CDR1 is PRHDT and CDR2 FYEKMQ (reference sequence). The CDR3 region has the DNA TGTGCCAGCAGCTTAGCAGGGGGCCCCTACGAGCAGTACTTC. Translating it yields CASSLAGGPYEQYF.

In this sample, this clonotype turned up many times. The chain recombines TRBV5-1 with TRBJ2-1, with D hard to call. Trimming pared 0 bases from V and 0 bases from J, leaving 7 bases between. The CDR3 is made up of 15 amino acids. Germline V gene sequence: CDR1 SGHRS, CDR2 YFSETQ. The chain's CDR3 is CASSLASDSYNEQFF. The CDR3 DNA reads TGCGCCAGCAGCTTGGCCAGTGACTCCTACAATGAGCAGTTCTTC.

This clonotype was seen repeatedly, ten times or more. The chain is built from TRBV6-6 and TRBJ2-7, with TRBD1 matching 11 bases. The CDR3 runs 16 residues. V trimming: 5 bases; J trimming: 3 bases; junction bases outside the gene matches: 9. Germline CDR1 and CDR2: MNHNY and SVGAGI (reference sequence). CDR3 residues: CASSVQTGTGGYEQYF. CDR3 in DNA: TGTGCCAGCAGTGTTCAAACCGGGACAGGGGGCTACGAGCAGTACTTC.

In its sample, this clonotype was seen many times. V gene TRBV5-1 combines with J gene TRBJ2-2; 8 positions match TRBD2. This CDR3 is built from 15 residues. The germline gives CDR1 SGHRS, CDR2 YFSETQ. V trimming: 1 base; J trimming: 2 bases; junction bases outside the gene matches: 1. CDR3 sequence (DNA): TGCGCCAGCAGCTTGCTAGCGGGTAACACCGGGGAGCTGTTTTTT. Residues: CASSLLAGNTGELFF.

This clonotype was seen ten or more times. The rearrangement joins TRBV9 to TRBJ2-1; D is unresolved. There are 13 residues in the CDR3. The V gene lost 7 bases and the J gene lost 6 bases, with 14 bases spanning the gap. CDR1 and CDR2 (germline): SGDLS, YYNGEE. CDR3 loop: CASPRASGNEQFF. The CDR3 region has the DNA TGTGCCAGCCCCCGGGCTTCGGGCAATGAGCAGTTCTTC.

This clonotype came up many times. The rearrangement links TRBV2 to TRBJ2-3; D remains unclear. Trimming took 3 bases from V and 1 from J, leaving 8 bases between them. Germline V gene data show CDR1 as SNHLY and CDR2 as FYNNEI. The CDR3 is 14 residues long. In nucleotides, the CDR3 is TGTGCCAGCAGTGACCTGCGTGGCACAGATACGCAGTATTTT. It codes for CASSDLRGTDTQYF.

This clonotype was seen ten or more times. The genes are TRBV29-1 and TRBJ1-4, with a weak D call TRBD1 (5 bases). The CDR3 runs 16 residues. Trimming removed 7 bases at V and 0 bases at J, with 18 bases between. Germline V gene data show CDR1 as SQVTM and CDR2 as ANQGSEA. CDR3 protein: CSATGRGTTTNEKLFF. The CDR3 bases are TGCAGCGCCACGGGGCGGGGTACGACAACTAATGAAAAACTGTTTTTT.

Many counts were recorded for this clonotype. V gene TRBV24-1 combines with J gene TRBJ2-3; 10 nucleotides line up with TRBD1. Germline lookup yields CDR1 KGHDR and CDR2 SFDVKD. J was trimmed by 4 bases and V by 5 bases; bases with no gene match: 11. The CDR3 runs to 17 residues. This chain's CDR3 is CATSGPTPGQGPDTQYF. The CDR3 DNA is TGTGCCACCAGTGGTCCAACGCCGGGACAGGGGCCAGATACGCAGTATTTT.